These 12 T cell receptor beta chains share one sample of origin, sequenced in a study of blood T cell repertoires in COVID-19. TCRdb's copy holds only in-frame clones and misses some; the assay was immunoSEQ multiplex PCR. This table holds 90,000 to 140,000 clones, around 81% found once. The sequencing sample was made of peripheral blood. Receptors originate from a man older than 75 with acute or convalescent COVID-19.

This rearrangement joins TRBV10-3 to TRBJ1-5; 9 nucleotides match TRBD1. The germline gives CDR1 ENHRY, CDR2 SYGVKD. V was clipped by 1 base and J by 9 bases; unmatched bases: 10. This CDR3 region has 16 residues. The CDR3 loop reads CAISELGQGVGRPQHF. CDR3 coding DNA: TGTGCCATCAGTGAGTTGGGACAGGGAGTGGGGAGGCCCCAGCATTTT.

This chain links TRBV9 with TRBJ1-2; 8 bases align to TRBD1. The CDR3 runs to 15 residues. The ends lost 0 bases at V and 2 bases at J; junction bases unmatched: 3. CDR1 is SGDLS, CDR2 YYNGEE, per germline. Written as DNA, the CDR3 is TGTGCCAGCAGCGTAGTCGACAGGGGAAACTATGGCTACACCTTC. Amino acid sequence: CASSVVDRGNYGYTF.

CDR3 nucleotides: TGTGCCAGCAGTCCTCAGGGGAGCAATCAGCCCCAGCATTTT. Amino acid sequence: CASSPQGSNQPQHF. This sequence joins TRBV2 and TRBJ1-5; the D gene is possibly TRBD1 (6 bases). The CDR3 is 14 amino acids. Trimming removed 5 bases from V and 1 base from J, with 9 bases in between. Germline values: CDR1 SNHLY, CDR2 FYNNEI.

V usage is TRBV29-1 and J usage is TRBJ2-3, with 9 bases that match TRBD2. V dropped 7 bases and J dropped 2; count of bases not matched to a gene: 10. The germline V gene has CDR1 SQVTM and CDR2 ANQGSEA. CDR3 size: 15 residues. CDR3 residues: CSAARLAALTDTQYF. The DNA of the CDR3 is TGCAGCGCAGCGCGACTAGCGGCCCTCACAGATACGCAGTATTTT.

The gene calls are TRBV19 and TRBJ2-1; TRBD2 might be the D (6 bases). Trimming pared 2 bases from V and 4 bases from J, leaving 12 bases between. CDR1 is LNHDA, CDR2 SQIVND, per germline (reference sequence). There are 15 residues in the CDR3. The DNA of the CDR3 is TGTGCCAGTAGTATACCGGGACTGCGTTACAATGAGCAGTTCTTC. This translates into CASSIPGLRYNEQFF. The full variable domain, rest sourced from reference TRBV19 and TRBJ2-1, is DGGITQSPKYLFRKEGQNVTLSCEQNLNHDAMYWYRQDPGQGLRLIYYSQIVNDFQKGDIAEGYSVSREKKESFPLTVTSAQKNPTAFYLCASSIPGLRYNEQFFGPGTRLTVL.

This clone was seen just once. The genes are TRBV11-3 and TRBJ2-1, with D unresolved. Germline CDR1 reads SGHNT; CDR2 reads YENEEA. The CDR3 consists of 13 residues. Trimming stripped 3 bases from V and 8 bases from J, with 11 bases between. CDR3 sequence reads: CASSLGPSDEQFF. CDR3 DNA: TGTGCCAGCAGCTTGGGCCCTTCCGATGAGCAGTTCTTC.

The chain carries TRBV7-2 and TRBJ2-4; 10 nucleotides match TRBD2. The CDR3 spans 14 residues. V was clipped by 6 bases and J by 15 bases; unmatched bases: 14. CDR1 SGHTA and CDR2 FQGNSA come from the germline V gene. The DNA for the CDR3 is TGTGCCAGCAGTCCCCGGACTAGCGGAGTCTCTCCGTACTTC. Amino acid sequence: CASSPRTSGVSPYF.

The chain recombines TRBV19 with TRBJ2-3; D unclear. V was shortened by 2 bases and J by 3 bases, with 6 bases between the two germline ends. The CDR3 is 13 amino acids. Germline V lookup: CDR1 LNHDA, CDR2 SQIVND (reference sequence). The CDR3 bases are TGTGCCAGTAGTATACAGGTTACAGATACGCAGTATTTT. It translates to CASSIQVTDTQYF.

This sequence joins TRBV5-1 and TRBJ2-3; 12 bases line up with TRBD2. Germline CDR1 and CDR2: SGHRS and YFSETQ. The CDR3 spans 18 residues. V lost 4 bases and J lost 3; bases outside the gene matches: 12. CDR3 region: CASSPFLTSGSFTDTQYF. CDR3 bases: TGCGCCAGCAGCCCATTCCTGACTAGCGGGAGCTTTACAGATACGCAGTATTTT.

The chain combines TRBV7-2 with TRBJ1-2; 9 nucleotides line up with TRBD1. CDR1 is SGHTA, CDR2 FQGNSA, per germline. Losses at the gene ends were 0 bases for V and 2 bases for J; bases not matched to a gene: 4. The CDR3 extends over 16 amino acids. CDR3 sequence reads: CASSLARTGENYGYTF. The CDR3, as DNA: TGTGCCAGCAGCTTAGCACGGACAGGGGAGAACTATGGCTACACCTTC.

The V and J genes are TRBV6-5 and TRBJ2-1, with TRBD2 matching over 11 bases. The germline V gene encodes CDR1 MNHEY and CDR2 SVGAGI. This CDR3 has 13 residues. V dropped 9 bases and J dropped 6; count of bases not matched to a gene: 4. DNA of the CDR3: TGTGCCAGTGATAGCGGGAGGGCCAATGAGCAGTTCTTC. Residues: CASDSGRANEQFF.

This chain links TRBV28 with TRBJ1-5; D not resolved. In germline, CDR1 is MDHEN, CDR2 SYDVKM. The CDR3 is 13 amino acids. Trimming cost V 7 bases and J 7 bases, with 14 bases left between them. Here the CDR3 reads CASNNRMYQPQHF. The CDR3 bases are TGTGCCAGCAATAACAGAATGTACCAGCCCCAGCATTTT.